This is a list of T cell receptor beta chains from one sample in a study of blood T cell repertoires in COVID-19. Clones were sequenced by immunoSEQ multiplex PCR, and TCRdb holds only the in-frame ones, with some missing. The top ten hold about 16% of the sample, which has a few hundred thousand clones, 85% to 90% seen once. The sample was PBMCs or T cells enriched from blood (not recorded which). The receptors here all came from a man between 25 and 39 years old who had been exposed to COVID-19. CDR3s include the opening cysteine and the closing phenylalanine or tryptophan. D genes are given only for firm matches. Not all rows give a size; the values are once, few, many and, for expanded clones, a class.

CDR3 length: 13
clone size: once
J gene: TRBJ1-6
V gene: TRBV6-1
D gene: -
CDR3 DNA: TGTGCCAGCAGTGAAAGGACAGTTTCACCCCTCCACTTT
CDR3 protein: CASSERTVSPLHF

CDR3 length: 14
clone size: once
J gene: TRBJ1-2
V gene: TRBV18
D gene: TRBD1
CDR3 DNA: TGTGCCAGCTCATCTGGGACAGGGGACTATGGCTACACCTTC
CDR3 protein: CASSSGTGDYGYTF

CDR3 length: 12
clone size: -
J gene: TRBJ2-2
V gene: TRBV5-1
D gene: -
CDR3 DNA: TGCGCCAGCAGCACAAACACCGGGGAGCTGTTTTTT
CDR3 protein: CASSTNTGELFF

CDR3 length: 16
clone size: -
J gene: TRBJ2-3
V gene: TRBV3-1/TRBV3-2
D gene: TRBD2
CDR3 DNA: TGTGCCAGCAGCCAAAGTTTGACTAGCGGGGGAATTACGCAGTATTTT
CDR3 protein: CASSQSLTSGGITQYF

CDR3 length: 13
clone size: -
J gene: TRBJ1-6
V gene: TRBV7-9
D gene: -
CDR3 DNA: TGTGCCAGCAGCTACGACAGGAACTCACCCCTCCACTTT
CDR3 protein: CASSYDRNSPLHF

CDR3 length: 11
clone size: -
J gene: TRBJ1-2
V gene: TRBV19
D gene: -
CDR3 DNA: TGTGCCATCTGGAGGGGAGAAGGCTACACCTTC
CDR3 protein: CAIWRGEGYTF

CDR3 length: 15
clone size: -
J gene: TRBJ2-2
V gene: TRBV9
D gene: -
CDR3 DNA: TGTGCCAGCAGCCAACAGCCGGGGGACACCGGGGAGCTGTTTTTT
CDR3 protein: CASSQQPGDTGELFF

CDR3 length: 13
clone size: -
J gene: TRBJ1-2
V gene: TRBV5-4
D gene: -
CDR3 DNA: TGTGCCAGCAGCCCTATGACAGGCAATGGCTACACCTTC
CDR3 protein: CASSPMTGNGYTF

CDR3 length: 17
clone size: -
J gene: TRBJ2-3
V gene: TRBV5-1
D gene: TRBD2
CDR3 DNA: TGCGCCAGCAGCACAATACAATCCGGGGGGGCCTCAGATACGCAGTATTTT
CDR3 protein: CASSTIQSGGASDTQYF

CDR3 length: 16
clone size: -
J gene: TRBJ2-7
V gene: TRBV5-1
D gene: TRBD1
CDR3 DNA: TGCGCCAGCAGCCCGAAACTTGGACAGGGGGGCGACGAGCAGTACTTC
CDR3 protein: CASSPKLGQGGDEQYF

CDR3 length: 13
clone size: -
J gene: TRBJ1-2
V gene: TRBV7-9
D gene: -
CDR3 DNA: TGTGCCAGCAGCTTAGAAGCAAACGGTGGCTACACCTTC
CDR3 protein: CASSLEANGGYTF

CDR3 length: 15
clone size: -
J gene: TRBJ2-1
V gene: TRBV6-5
D gene: TRBD2
CDR3 DNA: TGTGCCGCCTCTAGACTAGCGTATCCCTACAATGAGCAGTTCTTC
CDR3 protein: CAASRLAYPYNEQFF

CDR3 length: 15
clone size: -
J gene: TRBJ1-2
V gene: TRBV7-9
D gene: -
CDR3 DNA: TGTGCCAGCAGCACCCAGGACAGACCTCACTATGGCTACACCTTC
CDR3 protein: CASSTQDRPHYGYTF

CDR3 length: 13
clone size: -
J gene: TRBJ2-3
V gene: TRBV9
D gene: -
CDR3 DNA: TGTGCCAGCAGCGTAACAGAAACAGATACGCAGTATTTT
CDR3 protein: CASSVTETDTQYF

CDR3 length: 16
clone size: once
J gene: TRBJ2-2
V gene: TRBV7-8
D gene: TRBD2
CDR3 DNA: TGTGCCAGCAGCACCTATCTAGCGGGGGGGCCTTGGGAGCTGTTTTTT
CDR3 protein: CASSTYLAGGPWELFF

CDR3 length: 15
clone size: -
J gene: TRBJ2-2
V gene: TRBV5-4
D gene: TRBD2
CDR3 DNA: TGTGCCAGCAGCTATACTAGCGGGGGGACCGGGGAGCTGTTTTTT
CDR3 protein: CASSYTSGGTGELFF

CDR3 length: 15
clone size: -
J gene: TRBJ2-3
V gene: TRBV7-2
D gene: -
CDR3 DNA: TGTGCCAGCAACTTAGAATCTAGAGGGACAGATACGCAGTATTTT
CDR3 protein: CASNLESRGTDTQYF

CDR3 length: 15
clone size: -
J gene: TRBJ2-3
V gene: TRBV9
D gene: -
CDR3 DNA: TGTGCCAGCAGCGTGGAGGGGGCACGCACAGATACGCAGTATTTT
CDR3 protein: CASSVEGARTDTQYF

CDR3 length: 15
clone size: -
J gene: TRBJ2-2
V gene: TRBV4-1
D gene: -
CDR3 DNA: TGCGCCAGCAGCCAAGGCCCGAGTGGCACCGGGGAGCTGTTTTTT
CDR3 protein: CASSQGPSGTGELFF

CDR3 length: 12
clone size: -
J gene: TRBJ2-7
V gene: TRBV23-1
D gene: -
CDR3 DNA: TGCGCCAGCAGTCGGCCAACCTACGAGCAGTACTTC
CDR3 protein: CASSRPTYEQYF

CDR3 length: 13
clone size: -
J gene: TRBJ1-2
V gene: TRBV29-1
D gene: -
CDR3 DNA: TGCAGCGTTGGAAGTCAGGGGAATTTTGGCTACACCTTC
CDR3 protein: CSVGSQGNFGYTF

CDR3 length: 13
clone size: -
J gene: TRBJ1-2
V gene: TRBV11-1
D gene: TRBD1
CDR3 DNA: TGTGCCAGCAGCATACAGGGGGTCTATGGCTACACCTTC
CDR3 protein: CASSIQGVYGYTF

CDR3 length: 17
clone size: -
J gene: TRBJ1-4
V gene: TRBV9
D gene: -
CDR3 DNA: TGTGCCAGCAACGTAGGCTCCGAGCACCCTGCTAGTGAAAAACTGTTTTTT
CDR3 protein: CASNVGSEHPASEKLFF

CDR3 length: 20
clone size: once
J gene: TRBJ2-3
V gene: TRBV4-2
D gene: TRBD2
CDR3 DNA: TGTGCCAGCAGCCAAGACTGGAGGGCTAGCGGGGGGGCTAGCACAGATACGCAGTATTTT
CDR3 protein: CASSQDWRASGGASTDTQYF

CDR3 length: 14
clone size: -
J gene: TRBJ2-5
V gene: TRBV29-1
D gene: TRBD1
CDR3 DNA: TGCAGCGTTGCAACCGGGACAGGGAGGGAGACCCAGTACTTC
CDR3 protein: CSVATGTGRETQYF

CDR3 length: 16
clone size: -
J gene: TRBJ1-2
V gene: TRBV3-1/TRBV3-2
D gene: -
CDR3 DNA: TGTGCCAGCAGCCAAGTCAGGGGTTCTTTAAACTATGGCTACACCTTC
CDR3 protein: CASSQVRGSLNYGYTF

CDR3 length: 14
clone size: -
J gene: TRBJ1-1
V gene: TRBV7-2
D gene: -
CDR3 DNA: TGTGCCAGCAGGCTGAGTACAGGCCGAACCGAAGCTTTCTTT
CDR3 protein: CASRLSTGRTEAFF

CDR3 length: 15
clone size: once
J gene: TRBJ1-4
V gene: TRBV28
D gene: TRBD1
CDR3 DNA: TGTGCCAGCAGTGCATCCGGGACAGGTGACGAAAAACTGTTTTTT
CDR3 protein: CASSASGTGDEKLFF

CDR3 length: 14
clone size: -
J gene: TRBJ1-6
V gene: TRBV6-5
D gene: -
CDR3 DNA: TGTGCCAGCAGTTACGACAGCAATAATTCACCCCTCCACTTT
CDR3 protein: CASSYDSNNSPLHF

CDR3 length: 15
clone size: -
J gene: TRBJ1-5
V gene: TRBV10-3
D gene: TRBD1
CDR3 DNA: TGTGCCATCAGTGGGGGACAGTATAGCAATCAGCCCCAGCATTTT
CDR3 protein: CAISGGQYSNQPQHF

CDR3 length: 15
clone size: -
J gene: TRBJ1-3
V gene: TRBV27
D gene: -
CDR3 DNA: TGTGCCAGCAGTTTAAACCAGGCCTATGGAAACACCATATATTTT
CDR3 protein: CASSLNQAYGNTIYF

CDR3 length: 14
clone size: -
J gene: TRBJ2-5
V gene: TRBV2
D gene: -
CDR3 DNA: TGTGCCATCGAGGGGAGAGGGGGACGGGATACCCAGTACTTC
CDR3 protein: CAIEGRGGRDTQYF

CDR3 length: 16
clone size: -
J gene: TRBJ2-7
V gene: TRBV4-1
D gene: -
CDR3 DNA: TGCGCCAGCAGCCAAGATCTGGCGGGGAGCTCCTACGAGCAGTACTTC
CDR3 protein: CASSQDLAGSSYEQYF

CDR3 length: 18
clone size: -
J gene: TRBJ2-7
V gene: TRBV11-3
D gene: -
CDR3 DNA: TGTGCCAGCAGCCCCGACAGTACCGCCCACATCGCCGGCTACGAGCAGTACTTC
CDR3 protein: CASSPDSTAHIAGYEQYF

CDR3 length: 14
clone size: -
J gene: TRBJ1-1
V gene: TRBV4-2
D gene: -
CDR3 DNA: TGTGCCAGCAGCCAAGTTGTGGCGGGTACTGAAGCTTTCTTT
CDR3 protein: CASSQVVAGTEAFF

CDR3 length: 13
clone size: -
J gene: TRBJ1-1
V gene: TRBV11-2
D gene: -
CDR3 DNA: TGTGCCAGCAGCTTCGGTCGGGTGTCTGAAGCTTTCTTT
CDR3 protein: CASSFGRVSEAFF

CDR3 length: 14
clone size: -
J gene: TRBJ1-6
V gene: TRBV10-2
D gene: TRBD1
CDR3 DNA: TGCGCCAGCAGTGACCGGACAGGGGTTTCACCCCTCCACTTT
CDR3 protein: CASSDRTGVSPLHF

CDR3 length: 12
clone size: -
J gene: TRBJ2-3
V gene: TRBV19
D gene: -
CDR3 DNA: TGTGCCAGTAGCCAGGGGGGAGATACGCAGTATTTT
CDR3 protein: CASSQGGDTQYF

CDR3 length: 11
clone size: -
J gene: TRBJ1-6
V gene: TRBV5-3
D gene: TRBD1
CDR3 DNA: TGTGCCACGCGACAGGGTTCACCCCTCCACTTT
CDR3 protein: CATRQGSPLHF

CDR3 length: 16
clone size: -
J gene: TRBJ2-7
V gene: TRBV2
D gene: TRBD2
CDR3 DNA: TGTGCCACATATTCCGCGGGGGGGGCCAGCTCCTACGAGCAGTACTTC
CDR3 protein: CATYSAGGASSYEQYF

CDR3 length: 13
clone size: -
J gene: TRBJ1-2
V gene: TRBV11-2
D gene: TRBD1
CDR3 DNA: TGTGCCAGCAGACACGGGACAGTAGATGGCTACACCTTC
CDR3 protein: CASRHGTVDGYTF

CDR3 length: 17
clone size: once
J gene: TRBJ1-2
V gene: TRBV6-2/TRBV6-3
D gene: -
CDR3 DNA: TGTGCCAGCAGTTTTCGTTCATTAATGACAGGAGTCTATGGCTACACCTTC
CDR3 protein: CASSFRSLMTGVYGYTF

CDR3 length: 15
clone size: -
J gene: TRBJ1-1
V gene: TRBV6-2/TRBV6-3
D gene: -
CDR3 DNA: TGTGCCAGCAGTTATATGGGGGCGGCCAGCACTGAAGCTTTCTTT
CDR3 protein: CASSYMGAASTEAFF

CDR3 length: 15
clone size: -
J gene: TRBJ2-1
V gene: TRBV3-1/TRBV3-2
D gene: TRBD2
CDR3 DNA: TGTGCCAGCAGCCAAGGCGAAGCGGGAACACCAAAGCAGTTCTTC
CDR3 protein: CASSQGEAGTPKQFF

CDR3 length: 14
clone size: -
J gene: TRBJ1-1
V gene: TRBV30
D gene: -
CDR3 DNA: TGTGCCTGGAGTGTCGGTCTTAAAACTTTTGGAGCTTTCTTT
CDR3 protein: CAWSVGLKTFGAFF

CDR3 length: 14
clone size: -
J gene: TRBJ1-2
V gene: TRBV5-4
D gene: TRBD1
CDR3 DNA: TGTGCCAGCAGCGCTTACAGGGGCGGCTATGGCTACACCTTC
CDR3 protein: CASSAYRGGYGYTF